This TCR beta chain originates from a study of CXCR3-negative and CXCR3-positive naive CD8 T cells. Among CD8+ T cells, naive ones were CD45RO-CCR7+CD27+CD95-. Overall study results and limits: Relative to CXCR3-negative naive cells, CXCR3-positive naive cells had more hydrophobic TRB CDR3s.

To note about this clonotype: Its antigen is still unknown.

Germline lookup yields CDR1 LNHNV and CDR2 YYDKDF (reference sequence). The CDR3 covers 15 residues. UMI-labeled 5' RACE yielded the TRB cDNA libraries. TCRdb reanalyzed the 5' RACE reads and collapses them to one entry per CDR3 protein, without DNA. This listing includes some 150,000 distinct CDR3 sequences. V is TRBV15 and J is TRBJ2-7; TCRdb reports TRBD1, a call that lacks DNA to check it against. The receptor's source is a human donor in good health. Some clones in this sample may be carry-over from other donors' samples. Sequenced: naive CXCR3+ CD8+ T cells from blood. Indicated subset: CD45RO-CCR7+CD27+CD95- naive CD8+ T cells expressing CXCR3 (TNR3+). The CDR3 spells CATRREGTGDYEQYF.